Listed below are T cell receptor beta chains from one sample, sequenced in a study of blood T cell repertoires in COVID-19. Clones were sequenced by immunoSEQ multiplex PCR, and TCRdb holds only the in-frame ones, with some missing. The data show approximately 300,000 clones, more than 90% seen once. The sequenced sample was PBMCs or T cells enriched from blood (not recorded which). These receptors all stem from a woman younger than 45 who had been exposed to COVID-19. Each CDR3 is given with its conserved first and last residue.

v_call cdr3_aa
TRBV7-9 CASSLVRDRNTEAFF
TRBV7-2 CASSLATGDRESTNEKLFF
TRBV3-1/TRBV3-2 CATSQDSRGGAEAGANVLTF
TRBV19 CASMVGGTYEQYF
TRBV20-1 CSVPDRYEQYF
TRBV27 CASRDQGINTEAFF
TRBV5-4 CASSLRTGVGTGELFF
TRBV7-2 CASSSRGERETQYF
TRBV5-1 CASSLRTAQEAFF
TRBV27 CASSLGYGRAVQPQHF
TRBV28 CASRINGQIYGYTF
TRBV4-3 CASSQDKGQGNSPLHF
TRBV30 CAWSVLAGGQNEQFF
TRBV2 CASSDHGHAFF
TRBV9 CASSVATGGQAYGYTF
TRBV12-3/TRBV12-4 CASTGGTNEKLFF
TRBV5-6 CASSLWGRPGRGEAFF
TRBV9 CASSVATQGNYGYTF
TRBV5-6 CASSSLYNEQFF
TRBV21-1 CASLQGDNEKLFF
TRBV27 CASSFTSGGSDTQYF
TRBV5-1 CASSSTGSLGNTIYF
TRBV18 CASSPPTGGSGELFF
TRBV2 CASRNRQGLGPHTEAFF
TRBV4-2 CASSVTGTFNTEAFF
TRBV29-1 CSVVGLEETQYF
TRBV7-9 CASSLAGGPGLRADGYTF
TRBV7-2 CASSSSNRGRGNTIYF
TRBV7-9 CASSPGGGRNEQYF
TRBV23-1 CASSQFRGQGFTEAFF
TRBV7-9 CASSNSDRGETEAFF
TRBV2 CASSSMTGADSPLHF
TRBV29-1 CSVPDRGETQYF
TRBV6-5 CASNLQANSGNTIYF
TRBV2 CATRARPGPYEQYF
TRBV13 CASSLGAGGPYEQYF
TRBV9 CASSVGLAGETQYF
TRBV19 CASNNRGLSTDTQYF
TRBV19 CASSYQGNSPLHF
TRBV19 CASSIGPGNTEAFF
TRBV2 CATSQGLATFRHEQYF
TRBV6-5 CASSSGDYLHGYTF
TRBV3-1/TRBV3-2 CASSQGQGIITDTQYF
TRBV2 CASSDYRGGSPLHF
TRBV5-1 CASSSTGFGNTIYF
TRBV2 CASGGGLNTEAFF